The 8 T cell receptor beta chains reported below all come from one sample, sequenced in a study of Graves' ophthalmopathy and Graves' hyperthyroidism (dated by TCRdb to 2016 to 2018). Sequencing instrument: Illumina HiSeq 2000. For repertoire sequencing, the TCR beta CDR3 regions were amplified from RNA transcripts. A first-round RT-PCR used HTBI primers with the Qiagen OneStep RT-PCR kit, followed by a second-round multiplex PCR, size selection and purification. Using fastp at Q25 and MiXCR, TCRdb reprocessed the public reads and kept productive beta chains. When rows share a CDR3 protein, they turn into one entry using the most common DNA and genes. The sample profile shows approximately 540,000 distinct CDR3 sequences; approximately 35% of them were found once. The top ten clones comprise 3.5% to 5% of the sample. The sample consisted of peripheral blood or thyroid tissue (not recorded which). The receptors derive from an adult man with Graves' hyperthyroidism.

The chain combines TRBV29-1 with TRBJ1-5; possibly TRBD1 for D (6 bases). CDR3 length equals 12 residues. V was trimmed by 7 bases and J by 7 bases, leaving 14 bases between them. The V gene's germline CDR1 is SQVTM and CDR2 ANQGSEA. The CDR3 protein is CSGGGAGQPQHF. The DNA of the CDR3 is TGCAGCGGAGGGGGGGCAGGCCAGCCCCAGCATTTT.

The V and J genes are TRBV29-1 and TRBJ2-5; 8 bases map to TRBD1. The CDR3 loop spans 14 amino acids. V was clipped by 6 bases and J by 1 base; unmatched bases: 7. Germline V lookup: CDR1 SQVTM, CDR2 ANQGSEA. CDR3 loop: CSVEFDRGQETQYF. In DNA form, the CDR3 reads TGCAGCGTCGAGTTCGACAGGGGCCAAGAGACCCAGTACTTC.

The chain is built from TRBV12-3 or TRBV12-4 and TRBJ1-2, with D tentatively TRBD1 (6 bases). The CDR3 loop spans 14 amino acids. The V end was cut by 4 bases, the J end by 6 bases, with 15 bases between. CDR3 nucleotide sequence: TGTGCCAGCAGTTACTCTCAGGGGTTCGATGGCTACACCTTC. Translated, it gives CASSYSQGFDGYTF.

This chain connects TRBV24-1 to TRBJ2-6, with TRBD1 matching over 8 bases. Germline V gene lookup returns CDR1 KGHDR and CDR2 SFDVKD. The V gene end was trimmed by 4 bases and the J gene end by 1 base; junction bases not matched to a gene: 11. The CDR3 length is 19 residues. CDR3 sequence: CATSEGRQGAFSGANVLTF. The CDR3 DNA sequence: TGTGCCACCAGTGAGGGGCGGCAGGGGGCTTTTTCTGGGGCCAACGTCCTGACTTTC.

This clonotype was recorded at least ten times. The rearrangement links TRBV12-5 to TRBJ2-7; the match to TRBD1 covers 9 bases. V trimming: 5 bases; J trimming: 3 bases; junction bases outside the gene matches: 2. Germline CDR1 LGHNT, CDR2 FRNRAP. This CDR3 region has 13 residues. This CDR3 is CASGRGQGYEQYF. In DNA, the CDR3 is TGTGCTAGTGGTAGGGGACAGGGCTACGAGCAGTACTTC.

Many counts were recorded for this clonotype. The chain uses TRBV29-1 and TRBJ2-5; 8 bases agree with TRBD2. CDR1 is SQVTM and CDR2 is ANQGSEA in the germline V gene. The CDR3 covers 15 residues. With V trimmed by 4 bases and J by 5 bases, 12 bases remained unmatched. CDR3 sequence (DNA): TGCAGCGTTGGTCGGGGGGGGGCCGGGGAGGAGACCCAGTACTTC. Translated, it gives CSVGRGGAGEETQYF.

In its sample, this clonotype was seen many times. V and J are TRBV29-1 and TRBJ2-7; D not certain. The CDR3 runs to 14 residues. With 1 base removed from V and 0 bases from J, the gap between germline ends came to 10 bases. Germline lookup yields CDR1 SQVTM and CDR2 ANQGSEA. In DNA, the CDR3 is TGCAGCGTTGAAGGTCCAAATAGCTCCTACGAGCAGTACTTC. Its translation: CSVEGPNSSYEQYF.

Ten or more counts support this clonotype. The gene calls are TRBV2 and TRBJ1-4, with TRBD1 matching over 8 bases. The V and J ends lost 6 bases and 0 bases, in that order; junction bases with no gene match: 6. CDR3 size: 16 residues. CDR1 is SNHLY, CDR2 FYNNEI, per germline. Written as DNA, the CDR3 is TGTGCCAGCAGAGCAACAGGGGGAGCAACTAATGAAAAACTGTTTTTT. Translating it yields CASRATGGATNEKLFF.